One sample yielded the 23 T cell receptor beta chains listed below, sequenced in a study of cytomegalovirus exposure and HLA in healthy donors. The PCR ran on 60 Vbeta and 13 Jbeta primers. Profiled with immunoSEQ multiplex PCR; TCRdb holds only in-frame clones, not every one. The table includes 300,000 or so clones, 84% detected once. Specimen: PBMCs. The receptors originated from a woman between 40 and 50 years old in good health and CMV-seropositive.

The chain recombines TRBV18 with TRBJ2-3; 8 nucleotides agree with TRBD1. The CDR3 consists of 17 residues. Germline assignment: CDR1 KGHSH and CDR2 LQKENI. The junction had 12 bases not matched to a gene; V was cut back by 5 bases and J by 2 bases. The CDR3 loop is CASSSTRTGFSTDTQYF. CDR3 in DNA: TGTGCCAGCTCATCGACGAGGACAGGGTTCTCCACAGATACGCAGTATTTT.

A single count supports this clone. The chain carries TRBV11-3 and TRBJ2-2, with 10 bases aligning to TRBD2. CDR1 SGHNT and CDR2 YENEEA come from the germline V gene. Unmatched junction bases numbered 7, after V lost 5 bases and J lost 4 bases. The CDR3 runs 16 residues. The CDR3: CASSRSSGSSTGELFF. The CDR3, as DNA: TGTGCCAGCAGCCGATCTAGCGGGAGTTCCACCGGGGAGCTGTTTTTT. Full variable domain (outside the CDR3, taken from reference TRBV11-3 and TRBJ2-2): EAGVVQSPRYKIIEKKQPVAFWCNPISGHNTLYWYLQNLGQGPELLIRYENEEAVDDSQLPKDRFSAERLKGVDSTLKIQPAELGDSAVYLCASSRSSGSSTGELFFGEGSRLTVL.

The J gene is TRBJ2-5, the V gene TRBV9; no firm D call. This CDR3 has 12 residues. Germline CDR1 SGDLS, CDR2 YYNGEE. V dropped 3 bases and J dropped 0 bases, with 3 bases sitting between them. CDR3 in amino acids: CASSADQETQYF. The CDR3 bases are TGTGCCAGCAGCGCCGACCAAGAGACCCAGTACTTC. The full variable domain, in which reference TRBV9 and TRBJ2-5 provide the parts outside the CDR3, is DSGVTQTPKHLITATGQRVTLRCSPRSGDLSVYWYQQSLDQGLQFLIQYYNGEERAKGNILERFSAQQFPDLHSELNLSSLELGDSALYFCASSADQETQYFGPGTRLLVL.

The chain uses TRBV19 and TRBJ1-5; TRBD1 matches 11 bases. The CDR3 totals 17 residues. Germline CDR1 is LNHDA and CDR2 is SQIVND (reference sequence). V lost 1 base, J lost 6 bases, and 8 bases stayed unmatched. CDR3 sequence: CASSIGDRGSGSQPQHF. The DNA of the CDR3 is TGTGCCAGTAGTATAGGGGACAGGGGGTCGGGCAGTCAGCCCCAGCATTTT.

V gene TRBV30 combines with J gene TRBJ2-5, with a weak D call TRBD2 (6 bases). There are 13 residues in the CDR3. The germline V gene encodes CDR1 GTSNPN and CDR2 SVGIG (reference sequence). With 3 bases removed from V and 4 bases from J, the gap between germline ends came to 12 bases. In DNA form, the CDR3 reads TGTGCCTGGAGCACCGGGGGTGGAGAGACCCAGTACTTC. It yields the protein CAWSTGGGETQYF.

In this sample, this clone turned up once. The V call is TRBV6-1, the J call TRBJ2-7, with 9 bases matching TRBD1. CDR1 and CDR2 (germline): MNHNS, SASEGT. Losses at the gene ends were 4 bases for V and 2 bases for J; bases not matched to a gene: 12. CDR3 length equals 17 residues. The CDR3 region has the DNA TGTGCCAGCAGTGGTCTGTTGGGACAGGGACTCCCCTACGAGCAGTACTTC. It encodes CASSGLLGQGLPYEQYF.

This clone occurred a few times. The CDR3 here is CASRGGQGRNTEAFF. DNA of the CDR3: TGTGCCAGTCGGGGGGGACAGGGGCGGAACACTGAAGCTTTCTTT. V usage is TRBV7-3 and J usage is TRBJ1-1; 10 bases are a match to TRBD1. Germline V gene lookup returns CDR1 SGHTA and CDR2 FQGTGA. J was trimmed by 1 base and V by 9 bases; bases with no gene match: 8. This CDR3 is built from 15 residues.

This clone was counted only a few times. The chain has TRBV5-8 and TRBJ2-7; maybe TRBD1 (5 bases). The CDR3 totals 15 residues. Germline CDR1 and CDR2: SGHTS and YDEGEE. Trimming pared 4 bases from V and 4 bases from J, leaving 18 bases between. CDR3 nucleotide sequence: TGTGCCAGCAGCCGACAGCCTAATCCTTTTTACGAGCAGTACTTC. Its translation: CASSRQPNPFYEQYF.

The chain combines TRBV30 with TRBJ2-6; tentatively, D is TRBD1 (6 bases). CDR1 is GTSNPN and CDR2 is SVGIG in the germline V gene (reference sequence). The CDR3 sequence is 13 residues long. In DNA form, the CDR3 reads TGTGCGTGGTCAGGGGCTGGGGCCAACGTCCTGACTTTC. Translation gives CAWSGAGANVLTF.

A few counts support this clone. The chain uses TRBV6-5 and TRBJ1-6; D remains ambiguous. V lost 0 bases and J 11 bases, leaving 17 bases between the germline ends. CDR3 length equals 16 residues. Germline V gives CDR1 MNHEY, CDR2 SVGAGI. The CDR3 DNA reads TGTGCCAGCAGTTACTCGAGCGGATCCTTGGGGACACCCCTCCACTTT. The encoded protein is CASSYSSGSLGTPLHF.

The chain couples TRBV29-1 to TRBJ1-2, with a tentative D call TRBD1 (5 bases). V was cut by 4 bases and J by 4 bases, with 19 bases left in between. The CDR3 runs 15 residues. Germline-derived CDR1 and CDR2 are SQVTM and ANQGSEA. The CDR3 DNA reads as TGCAGCGTTGTCTTGGGGCAGGAGAGACTCTATGGCTACACCTTC. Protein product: CSVVLGQERLYGYTF.

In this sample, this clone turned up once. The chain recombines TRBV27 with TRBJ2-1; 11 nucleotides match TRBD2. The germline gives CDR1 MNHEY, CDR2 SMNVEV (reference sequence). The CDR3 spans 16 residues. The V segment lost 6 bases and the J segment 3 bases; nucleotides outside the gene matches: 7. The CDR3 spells CASSPQGTSGYNEQFF. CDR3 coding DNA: TGTGCCAGCAGCCCTCAGGGGACTAGCGGCTACAATGAGCAGTTCTTC.

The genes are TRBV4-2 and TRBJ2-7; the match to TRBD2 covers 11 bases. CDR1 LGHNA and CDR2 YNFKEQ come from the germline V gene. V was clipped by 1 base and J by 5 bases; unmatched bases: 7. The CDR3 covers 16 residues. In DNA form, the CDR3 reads TGTGCCAGCAGCCAAGTAACTAGCGGGAGAGAAAACGAGCAGTACTTC. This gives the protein CASSQVTSGRENEQYF.

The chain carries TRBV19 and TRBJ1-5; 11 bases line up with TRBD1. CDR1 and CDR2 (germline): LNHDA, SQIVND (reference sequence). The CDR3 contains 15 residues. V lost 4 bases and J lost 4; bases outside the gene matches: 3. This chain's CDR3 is CASSTGTGGNQPQHF. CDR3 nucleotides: TGTGCCAGTAGTACCGGGACAGGGGGAAATCAGCCCCAGCATTTT.

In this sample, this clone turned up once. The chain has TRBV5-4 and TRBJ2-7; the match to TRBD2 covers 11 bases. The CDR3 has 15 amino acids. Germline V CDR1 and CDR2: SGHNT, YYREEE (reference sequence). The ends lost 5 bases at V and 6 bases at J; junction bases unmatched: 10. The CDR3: CASSRMIAGGGEQYF. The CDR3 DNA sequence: TGTGCCAGCAGTCGGATGATAGCGGGAGGGGGCGAGCAGTACTTC.

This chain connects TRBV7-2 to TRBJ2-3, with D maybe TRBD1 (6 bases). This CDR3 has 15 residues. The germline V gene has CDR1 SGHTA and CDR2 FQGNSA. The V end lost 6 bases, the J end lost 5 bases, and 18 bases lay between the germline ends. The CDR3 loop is CASSLGGSAVDTQYF. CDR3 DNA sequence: TGTGCCAGCAGTCTAGGGGGTAGCGCGGTAGATACGCAGTATTTT.

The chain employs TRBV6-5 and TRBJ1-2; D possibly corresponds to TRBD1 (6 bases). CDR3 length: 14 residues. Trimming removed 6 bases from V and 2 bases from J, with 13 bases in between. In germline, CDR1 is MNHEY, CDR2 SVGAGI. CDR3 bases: TGTGCCAGCAGACCGCGGGGGCTAAACTATGGCTACACCTTC. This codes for CASRPRGLNYGYTF.

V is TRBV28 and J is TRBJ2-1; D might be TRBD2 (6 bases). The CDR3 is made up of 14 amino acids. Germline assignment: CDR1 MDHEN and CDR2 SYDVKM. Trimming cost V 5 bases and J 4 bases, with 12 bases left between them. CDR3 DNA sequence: TGTGCCAGCAGTCCAACCGGGAGATACAATGAGCAGTTCTTC. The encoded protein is CASSPTGRYNEQFF.

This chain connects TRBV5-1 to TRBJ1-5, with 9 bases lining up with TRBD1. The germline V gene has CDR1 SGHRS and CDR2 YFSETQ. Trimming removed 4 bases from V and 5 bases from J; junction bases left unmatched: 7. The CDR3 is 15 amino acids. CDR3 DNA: TGCGCCAGCAGCCCGGGGACAGGGCTCCATCAGCCCCAGCATTTT. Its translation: CASSPGTGLHQPQHF.

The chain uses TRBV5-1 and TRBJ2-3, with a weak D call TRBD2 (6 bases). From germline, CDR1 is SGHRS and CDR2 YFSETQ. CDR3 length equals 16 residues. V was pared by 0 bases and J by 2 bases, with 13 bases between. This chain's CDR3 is CASSLGSSGFTDTQYF. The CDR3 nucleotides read TGCGCCAGCAGCTTGGGTTCCAGCGGGTTCACAGATACGCAGTATTTT.

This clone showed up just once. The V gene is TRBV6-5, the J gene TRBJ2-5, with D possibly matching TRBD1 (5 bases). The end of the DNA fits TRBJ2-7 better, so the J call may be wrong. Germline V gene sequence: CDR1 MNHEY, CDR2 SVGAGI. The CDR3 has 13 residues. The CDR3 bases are TGTGCCAGCGGGCAGGGTAATTCCTACGAGCAGTACTTC. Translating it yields CASGQGNSYEQYF.

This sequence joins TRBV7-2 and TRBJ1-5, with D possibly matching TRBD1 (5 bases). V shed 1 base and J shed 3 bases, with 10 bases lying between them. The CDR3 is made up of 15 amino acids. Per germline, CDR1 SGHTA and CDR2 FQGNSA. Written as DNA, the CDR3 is TGTGCCAGCAGCTTAGTAGGGGATAACAATCAGCCCCAGCATTTT. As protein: CASSLVGDNNQPQHF. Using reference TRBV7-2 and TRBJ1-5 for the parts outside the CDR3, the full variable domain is GAGVSQSPSNKVTEKGKDVELRCDPISGHTALYWYRQSLGQGLEFLIYFQGNSAPDKSGLPSDRFSAERTGGSVSTLTIQRTQQEDSAVYLCASSLVGDNNQPQHFGDGTRLSIL.

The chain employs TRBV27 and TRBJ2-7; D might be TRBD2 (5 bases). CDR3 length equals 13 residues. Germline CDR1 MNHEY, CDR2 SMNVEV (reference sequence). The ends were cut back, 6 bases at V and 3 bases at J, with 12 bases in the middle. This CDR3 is CASRFGRGYEQYF. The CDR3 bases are TGTGCCAGCAGATTCGGTCGGGGCTACGAGCAGTACTTC.